Here is one T cell receptor (beta chain) with its context. Other DNA sequences in this specimen translate into the identical CDR3. Clones were read by immunoSEQ multiplex PCR, and TCRdb kept only the in-frame ones, dropping some. The sample lists 100,000 or so clones, roughly 82% occurring once. This sample was taken from a study of control samples from healthy donors and cancer patients. Trimming took 0 bases from V and 6 from J; bases not matched to a gene: 5. The CDR3 consists of 16 residues. The germline CDR1 and CDR2 sequences are SGDLS and YYNGEE. Material for sequencing was blood. The receptor's source is an older woman in good health. The rearrangement joins TRBV9 to TRBJ2-3; 12 nucleotides agree with TRBD2. The CDR3 region is CASSVASGGAGDTQYF. The CDR3 DNA is TGTGCCAGCAGCGTAGCTAGCGGGGGGGCTGGGGATACGCAGTATTTT.